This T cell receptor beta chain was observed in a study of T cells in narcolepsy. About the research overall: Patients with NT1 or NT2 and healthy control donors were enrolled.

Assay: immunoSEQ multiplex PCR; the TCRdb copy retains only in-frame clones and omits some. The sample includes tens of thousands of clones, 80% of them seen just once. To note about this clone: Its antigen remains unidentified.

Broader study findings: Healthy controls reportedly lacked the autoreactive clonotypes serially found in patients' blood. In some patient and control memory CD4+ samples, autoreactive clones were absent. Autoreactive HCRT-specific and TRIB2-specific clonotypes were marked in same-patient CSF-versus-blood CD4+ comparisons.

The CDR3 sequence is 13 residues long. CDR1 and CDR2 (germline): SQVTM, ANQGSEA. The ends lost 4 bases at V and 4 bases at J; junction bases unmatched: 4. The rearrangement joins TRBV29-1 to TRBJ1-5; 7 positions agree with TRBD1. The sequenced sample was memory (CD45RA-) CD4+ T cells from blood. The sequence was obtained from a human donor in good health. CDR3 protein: CSVARGRNQPQHF. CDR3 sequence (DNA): TGCAGCGTTGCCAGGGGGAGGAATCAGCCCCAGCATTTT.